What follows are 23 T cell receptor beta chains derived from one specimen sequenced in a study of shared clonotypes between healthy human individuals. Only in-frame clones appear in the TCRdb table, and some are missing; sequencing was by immunoSEQ multiplex PCR. The profile covers more than 500,000 clones, with 90% to 95% appearing a single time and 0.11% taken by the ten largest. The naive CD8 subset, CD45RO-negative cells positively selected for CCR7, excluded terminally differentiated effector memory CD45RA+ cells. The sample was naive CD8+ T cells sorted from blood. These TCRs come from a woman under 40 in good health.

The rearrangement links TRBV27 to TRBJ2-1; TRBD2 matches at 8 bases. V lost 0 bases to trimming and J lost 6 bases; unmatched junction nucleotides: 4. The CDR3 runs to 15 residues. Per the germline V gene, CDR1 is MNHEY and CDR2 is SMNVEV (reference sequence). CDR3 DNA sequence: TGTGCCAGCAGTTTATCTAGCGGGGCCTCCAATGAGCAGTTCTTC. Its translation: CASSLSSGASNEQFF.

Only one count was recorded for this clone. In the same sample, other DNA sequences code for this CDR3. The chain couples TRBV7-9 to TRBJ1-5; possible D gene TRBD1, 6 bases. V lost 1 base to trimming and J lost 9 bases, with 10 bases between them. The germline V gene has CDR1 SEHNR and CDR2 FQNEAQ (reference sequence). The CDR3 is made up of 13 amino acids. CDR3 region: CASSLEGGRPQHF. The CDR3 bases are TGTGCCAGCAGCTTAGAGGGGGGTCGGCCCCAGCATTTT.

V gene TRBV2 combines with J gene TRBJ2-1, with 10 bases identical to TRBD2. The CDR3 is made up of 20 amino acids. Trimming took 2 bases from V and 6 from J; bases not matched to a gene: 19. Germline V gene sequence: CDR1 SNHLY, CDR2 FYNNEI. For the CDR3, the DNA is TGTGCCAGCAGTGAAACGAGGGGACTAGCGCCGAGGGGAAAGGGCAATGAGCAGTTCTTC. This encodes CASSETRGLAPRGKGNEQFF.

V gene TRBV25-1 combines with J gene TRBJ1-1; D is unclear. Trimming shortened V by 0 bases and J by 7 bases, and 12 bases separated the two germline ends. CDR3 length: 14 amino acids. Germline-derived CDR1 and CDR2 are MGHDK and SYGVNS. The CDR3 region is CASSEYEISGEAFF. The CDR3 bases are TGTGCCAGCAGTGAATATGAGATTAGCGGTGAAGCTTTCTTT.

This chain joins TRBV9 and TRBJ1-3, with a weak D call TRBD1 (5 bases). V lost 3 bases, J lost 3 bases, and 16 bases lay in between. Germline assignment: CDR1 SGDLS and CDR2 YYNGEE. The CDR3 has 16 amino acids. The DNA of the CDR3 is TGTGCCAGCAGCGCCGGGACGTCGGGGTATGGAAACACCATATATTTT. Protein sequence: CASSAGTSGYGNTIYF.

The chain carries TRBV28 and TRBJ2-7, with 7 bases lining up with TRBD1. The germline gives CDR1 MDHEN, CDR2 SYDVKM. The CDR3 covers 14 residues. Trimming at V came to 4 bases and at J to 3 bases, leaving 6 bases not matched to a gene. The CDR3 is CASSSSGQYYEQYF. The CDR3 coding sequence is TGTGCCAGCAGTTCCTCGGGACAGTACTACGAGCAGTACTTC.

This rearrangement joins TRBV5-8 to TRBJ2-5; D gene ambiguous. With the DNA end fitting TRBJ2-7 better, the J assignment may be wrong. The CDR3 contains 13 residues. CDR1 and CDR2 from the germline V gene are SGHTS and YDEGEE. Here the CDR3 DNA reads TGTGCCAGCAGCGCCGGAAACTTCTACGAGCAGTACTTC. Translated: CASSAGNFYEQYF.

A single count supports this clone. The chain uses TRBV4-2 and TRBJ2-7; maybe TRBD2 (6 bases). This CDR3 region has 13 residues. In germline, CDR1 is LGHNA, CDR2 YNFKEQ. Trimming removed 4 bases at V and 7 bases at J, with 14 bases between. This CDR3 reads CASSPGLGGEQYF. The CDR3 DNA sequence: TGTGCCAGCAGCCCTGGGCTCGGGGGAGAGCAGTACTTC.

J is TRBJ2-3 and V is TRBV4-2; D is ambiguous. The CDR3 contains 14 residues. Germline V gene sequence: CDR1 LGHNA, CDR2 YNFKEQ. Trimming removed 3 bases at V and 4 bases at J, with 11 bases between. CDR3 sequence (DNA): TGTGCCAGCAGCCAGACCATTAGTTCAGATACGCAGTATTTT. Translated: CASSQTISSDTQYF.

This chain uses TRBV28 with TRBJ2-7, with a weak D call TRBD1 (5 bases). V dropped 5 bases and J dropped 0 bases, with 17 bases sitting between them. This CDR3 spans 16 amino acids. Per germline, CDR1 MDHEN and CDR2 SYDVKM. Written as DNA, the CDR3 is TGTGCCAGCAGTGACAGTTTGACGGCGAGCTCCTACGAGCAGTACTTC. Translating gives CASSDSLTASSYEQYF.

This chain links TRBV28 with TRBJ2-7; TRBD1 agrees at 7 bases. V was clipped by 5 bases and J by 3 bases; unmatched bases: 10. Germline CDR1 is MDHEN and CDR2 is SYDVKM. The CDR3 spans 15 residues. The CDR3 DNA is TGTGCCAGCAGTCAGGGGCAGGGGGTAAGCTACGAGCAGTACTTC. This codes for CASSQGQGVSYEQYF.

This clone appeared once. The chain is built from TRBV7-6 and TRBJ2-2, with 14 bases matching TRBD2. The J segment lost 4 bases and the V segment lost 5 bases, leaving 9 bases of the junction unmatched. Germline CDR1 SGHVS, CDR2 FNYEAQ. The CDR3 spans 18 residues. This chain's CDR3 is CASSPPGLAGVFTGELFF. CDR3 in DNA: TGTGCCAGCAGCCCTCCGGGACTAGCGGGAGTTTTCACCGGGGAGCTGTTTTTT.

V is TRBV5-6 and J is TRBJ1-2; TRBD1 aligns across 7 bases. CDR3 length: 14 residues. Germline CDR1 SGHDT, CDR2 YYEEEE. J was trimmed by 4 bases and V by 5 bases; bases with no gene match: 8. The CDR3 DNA follows: TGTGCCAGCAGGTCCGGGACAGCAATCTATGGCTACACCTTC. It encodes CASRSGTAIYGYTF.

The genes are TRBV7-8 and TRBJ2-7; 14 bases are shared with TRBD2. In germline, CDR1 is SGHVS, CDR2 FQNEAQ. The trim removed 3 bases at V and 3 bases at J, leaving 1 base unmatched. The length of the CDR3 is 15 residues. CDR3 sequence reads: CASSLTSGRVYEQYF. DNA of the CDR3: TGTGCCAGCAGCTTGACTAGCGGGAGGGTCTACGAGCAGTACTTC.

The CDR3 here is CASSLPFRGSNYGYTF. The CDR3 region has the DNA TGTGCCAGCAGCCTTCCGTTCAGGGGGTCTAACTATGGCTACACCTTC. This chain uses TRBV9 with TRBJ1-2, with 7 bases fitting TRBD1. Unmatched junction bases numbered 9, after V lost 4 bases and J lost 0 bases. Germline values: CDR1 SGDLS, CDR2 YYNGEE. The CDR3 covers 16 residues.

This clone was recorded once. This chain uses TRBV19 with TRBJ2-1; D gene ambiguous. Germline V CDR1 and CDR2: LNHDA, SQIVND (reference sequence). Trimming shortened V by 4 bases and J by 10 bases, and 8 bases separated the two germline ends. The CDR3 is made up of 11 amino acids. CDR3 sequence: CASSTAWEQFF. The DNA of the CDR3 is TGTGCCAGTAGTACAGCATGGGAGCAGTTCTTC.

The chain recombines TRBV7-2 with TRBJ2-7; D ambiguous. The CDR3 covers 13 residues. Germline CDR1 is SGHTA and CDR2 is FQGNSA. The V end was cut by 3 bases, the J end by 3 bases, with 9 bases between. This CDR3 is CASSLPSDYEQYF. As DNA, the CDR3 is TGTGCCAGCAGCTTGCCCAGCGACTACGAGCAGTACTTC.

This chain connects TRBV25-1 to TRBJ2-5; TRBD1 aligns across 7 bases. The CDR3 is made up of 14 amino acids. V lost 2 bases and J lost 4; bases outside the gene matches: 4. CDR1 is MGHDK and CDR2 is SYGVNS in the germline V gene. Written as DNA, the CDR3 is TGTGCCAGCAGTGAAACGGGACAGCCAGAGACCCAGTACTTC. Its protein product is CASSETGQPETQYF. The full variable domain, its missing parts supplied by reference TRBV25-1 and TRBJ2-5, is EADIYQTPRYLVIGTGKKITLECSQTMGHDKMYWYQQDPGMELHLIHYSYGVNSTEKGDLSSESTVSRIRTEHFPLTLESARPSHTSQYLCASSETGQPETQYFGPGTRLLVL.

V is TRBV28 and J is TRBJ2-1; 9 nucleotides match TRBD2. CDR3 length: 16 amino acids. Germline loops: CDR1 MDHEN, CDR2 SYDVKM. V was pared by 4 bases and J by 6 bases, with 10 bases of the junction left unmatched. Here the CDR3 reads CASSSRRSSGINEQFF. The CDR3 DNA reads as TGTGCCAGCAGTTCCCGGAGGTCTAGCGGGATCAATGAGCAGTTCTTC.

This chain links TRBV9 with TRBJ2-1; D is ambiguous. Trimming cost V 0 bases and J 4 bases, with 11 bases left between them. Germline lookup yields CDR1 SGDLS and CDR2 YYNGEE. CDR3 length equals 15 residues. Here the CDR3 reads CASSVATWGYNEQFF. The CDR3 DNA reads as TGTGCCAGCAGCGTAGCTACTTGGGGTTACAATGAGCAGTTCTTC.

The chain carries TRBV2 and TRBJ2-1; tentative D call: TRBD1 (6 bases). CDR3 length equals 14 residues. Trimming shortened V by 1 base and J by 6 bases, and 10 bases separated the two germline ends. Germline lookup yields CDR1 SNHLY and CDR2 FYNNEI. In DNA form, the CDR3 reads TGTGCCAGCAGTGAAGGTAGGGGGAGCAATGAGCAGTTCTTC. It codes for CASSEGRGSNEQFF.

The chain links TRBV28 to TRBJ1-4; D may be TRBD1 (6 bases). The CDR3 is 13 amino acids. Between the trimmed V and J ends, which lost 8 bases and 6 bases, there was a span of 13 bases. The V gene's germline CDR1 is MDHEN and CDR2 SYDVKM. CDR3 sequence reads: CASGGRADEKLFF. DNA for the CDR3: TGTGCCAGCGGGGGCAGGGCTGATGAAAAACTGTTTTTT. Complete variable domain (other parts from reference TRBV28 and TRBJ1-4): DVKVTQSSRYLVKRTGEKVFLECVQDMDHENMFWYRQDPGLGLRLIYFSYDVKMKEKGDIPEGYSVSREKKERFSLILESASTNQTSMYLCASGGRADEKLFFGSGTQLSVL.

The chain is built from TRBV9 and TRBJ1-2; D is perhaps TRBD1 (5 bases). Germline lookup yields CDR1 SGDLS and CDR2 YYNGEE. The CDR3 is made up of 15 amino acids. V lost 4 bases and J 2 bases, leaving 15 bases between the germline ends. The chain's CDR3 is CASSPYRQGNYGYTF. CDR3 bases: TGTGCCAGCAGCCCATACCGGCAGGGCAACTATGGCTACACCTTC.